The 31 T cell receptor beta chains given below trace back to one sample, sequenced in a study of early T cells in non-severe SARS-CoV-2 infection. TCRdb reanalysed the 5' RACE reads using MiXCR and keeps one entry per CDR3 protein. The sample has 15,000 to 25,000 distinct CDR3 sequences, less than 5% seen once. What was sequenced was whole blood. These TCRs come from an adult who was a healthcare worker with PCR-confirmed SARS-CoV-2 infection or an uninfected control (not recorded which).

This clonotype was detected ten times or more. The chain has TRBV20-1 and TRBJ2-1; TRBD2 matches at 14 bases. Germline trimming cut 5 bases from V and 8 bases from J; bases unmatched to any gene: 2. The CDR3 runs to 13 residues. Germline V lookup: CDR1 DFQATT, CDR2 SNEGSKA (reference sequence). DNA for the CDR3: TGCAGTGCTGAGGGACTAGCGGGGGATGAGCAGTTCTTC. Amino acids: CSAEGLAGDEQFF.

This clonotype appeared many times. The chain carries TRBV3-1 and TRBJ2-3, with a weak D call TRBD1 (6 bases). Trimming pared 4 bases from V and 5 bases from J, leaving 16 bases between. CDR3 length equals 15 residues. Germline V gene sequence: CDR1 LGHDT, CDR2 YNNKEL (reference sequence). The CDR3 nucleotides read TGTGCCAGCAGCCCGGGGACAACTGGAAAAGATACGCAGTATTTT. Its protein is CASSPGTTGKDTQYF.

This clonotype has at least ten counts. The chain recombines TRBV7-9 with TRBJ2-5; 12 bases match TRBD2. The CDR3 extends over 18 amino acids. V was pared by 4 bases and J by 0 bases, with 9 bases of the junction left unmatched. The germline V gene encodes CDR1 SEHNR and CDR2 FQNEAQ (reference sequence). The CDR3 bases are TGTGCCAGCAGCTCGATCGGACTAGCGGGGCCGTACCAAGAGACCCAGTACTTC. Translated, it gives CASSSIGLAGPYQETQYF.

Many counts were recorded for this clonotype. This sequence joins TRBV6-6 and TRBJ2-3, with 13 bases lining up with TRBD2. V shed 5 bases, J shed 5 bases, and the junction held 7 bases outside the gene matches. The CDR3 extends over 16 amino acids. Germline CDR1 is MNHNY and CDR2 is SVGAGI (reference sequence). Written as DNA, the CDR3 is TGTGCCAGCAGTGCAGGACTAGCGGGGGTGGGAGATACGCAGTATTTT. Protein: CASSAGLAGVGDTQYF.

This clonotype was picked up many times. This chain links TRBV29-1 with TRBJ2-7; the D is unclear. The CDR3 is 11 residues long. The germline CDR1 and CDR2 sequences are SQVTM and ANQGSEA. V lost 4 bases and J lost 3, with 7 bases in between. This chain's CDR3 is CSVGVRYEQYF. The CDR3 nucleotides read TGCAGCGTTGGGGTGCGCTACGAGCAGTACTTC.

This clonotype turned up a few times. The chain carries TRBV5-1 and TRBJ2-7; either TRBD1 or TRBD2 may fit D (6 bases each). The CDR3 has 15 residues. Germline CDR1 and CDR2: SGHRS and YFSETQ. V dropped 0 bases and J dropped 3 bases, with 13 bases sitting between them. CDR3 amino acids: CASSLGRGQVYEQYF. CDR3 coding DNA: TGCGCCAGCAGCTTGGGACGGGGGCAGGTCTACGAGCAGTACTTC.

This clonotype was detected ten times or more. The V call is TRBV7-2, the J call TRBJ2-3, with D possibly matching TRBD1 (5 bases). Trimming pared 5 bases from V and 0 bases from J, leaving 9 bases between. The CDR3 length is 14 residues. The germline V gene encodes CDR1 SGHTA and CDR2 FQGNSA. The CDR3: CASSPGASTDTQYF. For the CDR3, the DNA is TGTGCCAGCAGCCCTGGGGCTAGCACAGATACGCAGTATTTT.

This clonotype has at least ten counts. This chain's CDR3 is CASSDTDRGRGYTF. In DNA form, the CDR3 reads TGTGCCAGCAGTGACACCGACAGGGGTCGAGGCTACACCTTC. The V gene is TRBV6-4, the J gene TRBJ1-2, with 8 bases fitting TRBD1. Germline V gene data show CDR1 as MRHNA and CDR2 as SNTAGT. V was clipped by 2 bases and J by 8 bases; unmatched bases: 7. CDR3 length equals 14 residues.

Ten or more counts support this clonotype. The chain has TRBV7-2 and TRBJ1-2, with 12 nucleotides matching TRBD1. Germline-derived CDR1 and CDR2 are SGHTA and FQGNSA. The V segment lost 7 bases and the J segment 6 bases; nucleotides outside the gene matches: 6. The CDR3 sequence is 14 residues long. The CDR3 nucleotides read TGTGCCAGCACAACAGGGACAGGGGGCCATGGCTACACCTTC. Its protein product is CASTTGTGGHGYTF.

Only a few counts were recorded for this clonotype. The chain has TRBV18 and TRBJ1-2; D remains ambiguous. In germline, CDR1 is KGHSH, CDR2 LQKENI. V lost 3 bases, J lost 1 base, and 9 bases lay in between. The CDR3 is 14 amino acids. This chain's CDR3 is CASSPPGLNYGYTF. The CDR3 DNA sequence: TGTGCCAGCTCACCTCCCGGGCTTAACTATGGCTACACCTTC. The variable domain in full, with the rest retrieved from reference TRBV18 and TRBJ1-2, is NAGVMQNPRHLVRRRGQEARLRCSPMKGHSHVYWYRQLPEEGLKFMVYLQKENIIDESGMPKERFSAEFPKEGPSILRIQQVVRGDSAAYFCASSPPGLNYGYTFGSGTRLTVV.

Many counts were recorded for this clonotype. The V gene is TRBV15, the J gene TRBJ2-3; 7 bases map to TRBD1. Trimming cost V 4 bases and J 4 bases; bases outside gene matches: 5. Germline V gives CDR1 LNHNV, CDR2 YYDKDF (reference sequence). CDR3 length equals 14 residues. The CDR3 loop is CATSNNRGADTQYF. The CDR3 DNA is TGTGCCACCAGCAACAACAGGGGCGCAGATACGCAGTATTTT.

In this sample, this clonotype turned up many times. The chain combines TRBV9 with TRBJ1-3; D unclear. The V and J ends lost 0 bases and 8 bases respectively, with 15 bases between them. This CDR3 has 15 residues. CDR1 is SGDLS, CDR2 YYNGEE, per germline. The CDR3 DNA is TGTGCCAGCAGCGTAGGAACCACATACTGGGACACCATATATTTT. It specifies CASSVGTTYWDTIYF. Complete variable domain (other parts from reference TRBV9 and TRBJ1-3): DSGVTQTPKHLITATGQRVTLRCSPRSGDLSVYWYQQSLDQGLQFLIQYYNGEERAKGNILERFSAQQFPDLHSELNLSSLELGDSALYFCASSVGTTYWDTIYFGEGSWLTVV.

The table lists this clonotype with many counts. This chain uses TRBV11-2 with TRBJ2-3; D is tentatively TRBD1 or TRBD2 (5 bases each). The V end lost 5 bases, the J end lost 5 bases, and 20 bases lay between the germline ends. This CDR3 is built from 16 residues. Germline CDR1 is SGHAT and CDR2 is FQNNGV. The CDR3 nucleotides read TGTGCCAGCAGCCAGACGACAGATCCGCGGGTAGATACGCAGTATTTT. Its protein is CASSQTTDPRVDTQYF.

In this sample, this clonotype turned up many times. The chain carries TRBV20-1 and TRBJ2-3; 7 bases align to TRBD2. The CDR3 has 15 amino acids. CDR1 is DFQATT, CDR2 SNEGSKA, per germline (reference sequence). The J segment lost 1 base and the V segment lost 2 bases, leaving 6 bases of the junction unmatched. CDR3 nucleotide sequence: TGCAGTGCTAGAAGGCGGGGGTTTGGCACAGATACGCAGTATTTT. This codes for CSARRRGFGTDTQYF.

Ten or more counts support this clonotype. The chain employs TRBV4-2 and TRBJ1-2, with 8 bases aligning to TRBD1. The germline CDR1 and CDR2 sequences are LGHNA and YNFKEQ. This CDR3 comprises 15 residues. Trimming at V came to 0 bases and at J to 7 bases, leaving 7 bases not matched to a gene. This CDR3 is CASSQDLQGGAGYTF. The CDR3 bases are TGTGCCAGCAGCCAAGATCTACAGGGGGGCGCTGGCTACACCTTC.

The sample holds a few counts of this clonotype. This chain uses TRBV5-1 with TRBJ1-1; 7 bases agree with TRBD1. V was pared by 1 base and J by 6 bases, with 9 bases of the junction left unmatched. The length of the CDR3 is 15 residues. The germline gives CDR1 SGHRS, CDR2 YFSETQ. CDR3 residues: CASSLTGTEVAEAFF. CDR3 DNA: TGCGCCAGCAGCTTGACCGGGACAGAGGTCGCTGAAGCTTTCTTT. Full variable domain (rest looked up from reference TRBV5-1 and TRBJ1-1): KAGVTQTPRYLIKTRGQQVTLSCSPISGHRSVSWYQQTPGQGLQFLFEYFSETQRNKGNFPGRFSGRQFSNSRSEMNVSTLELGDSALYLCASSLTGTEVAEAFFGQGTRLTVV.

This clonotype occurred many times. V and J are TRBV5-1 and TRBJ1-1, with 8 bases aligning to TRBD1. The CDR3 covers 13 residues. The ends lost 0 bases at V and 11 bases at J; junction bases unmatched: 6. CDR1 and CDR2 from the germline V gene are SGHRS and YFSETQ. The CDR3 DNA follows: TGCGCCAGCAGCTTGGCAGGACAGGGTGTGGCTTTCTTT. The encoded protein is CASSLAGQGVAFF.

This clonotype was counted at least ten times. This chain connects TRBV5-4 to TRBJ1-1; D is undetermined. The CDR3 has 13 amino acids. Between the trimmed V and J ends, which lost 3 bases and 10 bases, there was a span of 16 bases. Looked up from germline, CDR1 is SGHNT and CDR2 is YYREEE (reference sequence). The chain's CDR3 is CASSSESPVGAFF. CDR3 in DNA: TGTGCCAGCAGCTCCGAGTCGCCCGTCGGAGCTTTCTTT.

The CDR3 spells CASFPDPNTDGYTF. In DNA, the CDR3 is TGTGCCAGCTTCCCCGACCCGAATACGGACGGCTACACCTTC. The chain couples TRBV18 to TRBJ1-2; D not resolved. Looked up from germline, CDR1 is KGHSH and CDR2 is LQKENI. The V end lost 7 bases, the J end lost 8 bases, and 20 bases lay between the germline ends. The CDR3 covers 14 residues.

This clonotype occurred many times. The genes are TRBV5-1 and TRBJ2-3; D call uncertain. V was clipped by 0 bases and J by 0 bases, with 11 bases between them. CDR3 length equals 16 residues. CDR1 SGHRS and CDR2 YFSETQ come from the germline V gene. CDR3 amino acids: CASSLGYSLSTDTQYF. CDR3 sequence (DNA): TGCGCCAGCAGCTTGGGTTACAGCCTAAGCACAGATACGCAGTATTTT.

This clonotype was counted many times. The V gene is TRBV20-1, the J gene TRBJ1-5; 11 bases are shared with TRBD1. The CDR3 is 15 residues long. The V gene end was trimmed by 0 bases and the J gene end by 6 bases; junction bases not matched to a gene: 4. Germline V gene lookup returns CDR1 DFQATT and CDR2 SNEGSKA (reference sequence). The CDR3, as DNA: TGCAGTGCTAGAGATGGACAGGGGGCGCTTCAGCCCCAGCATTTT. Translated: CSARDGQGALQPQHF.

By share, this clonotype counts as large. V and J are TRBV20-1 and TRBJ2-5, with 7 nucleotides matching TRBD1. V lost 2 bases to trimming and J lost 5 bases; unmatched junction nucleotides: 5. CDR3 length: 13 residues. Germline CDR1 DFQATT, CDR2 SNEGSKA (reference sequence). The CDR3, as DNA: TGCAGTGCTAGAACGACAGGGCGGGAGACCCAGTACTTC. It codes for CSARTTGRETQYF.

This clonotype was observed many times. The rearrangement uses TRBV20-1 and TRBJ1-1; D might be TRBD1 (5 bases). The CDR3 is 14 amino acids. The germline gives CDR1 DFQATT, CDR2 SNEGSKA (reference sequence). The V end lost 5 bases, the J end lost 1 base, and 14 bases lay between the germline ends. CDR3 region: CSAVPGPKNTEAFF. In DNA form, the CDR3 reads TGCAGTGCTGTCCCGGGACCCAAGAACACTGAAGCTTTCTTT.

This chain connects TRBV18 to TRBJ2-3, with 8 bases fitting TRBD1. CDR3 length: 16 amino acids. Germline-derived CDR1 and CDR2 are KGHSH and LQKENI. V shed 3 bases, J shed 3 bases, and the junction held 8 bases outside the gene matches. CDR3 bases: TGTGCCAGCTCACCCCTCGCGACAGGGGCAACAGATACGCAGTATTTT. It is translated as CASSPLATGATDTQYF.

Ten or more counts support this clonotype. The chain links TRBV4-1 to TRBJ1-5; possibly TRBD1 for D (6 bases). This CDR3 has 16 residues. The germline V gene encodes CDR1 MGHRA and CDR2 YSYEKL. V lost 0 bases and J lost 6, with 15 bases in between. CDR3 coding DNA: TGCGCCAGCAGCCAAGATGTCGGACAGCAGGGTCAGCCCCAGCATTTT. Translating it yields CASSQDVGQQGQPQHF.

This clonotype has ten or more counts. The chain combines TRBV6-5 with TRBJ1-1; D might be TRBD1 (6 bases). Trimming removed 4 bases from V and 4 bases from J, with 13 bases in between. CDR3 size: 14 residues. Germline V lookup: CDR1 MNHEY, CDR2 SVGAGI. The CDR3 loop reads CASSLQGEGTEAFF. The CDR3 DNA follows: TGTGCCAGCAGTTTACAGGGAGAGGGCACTGAAGCTTTCTTT.

This clonotype was seen many times. The genes are TRBV12-3 or TRBV12-4 and TRBJ2-5; D possibly matches TRBD1 or TRBD2 (6 bases each). Trimming shortened V by 2 bases and J by 7 bases, and 17 bases separated the two germline ends. This CDR3 has 15 residues. As DNA, the CDR3 is TGTGCCAGCAGTTTATTCAACAGGGAGGAAGGGACCCAGTACTTC. Amino acids: CASSLFNREEGTQYF.

This clonotype has at least ten counts. V is TRBV7-9 and J is TRBJ1-2; D possibly corresponds to TRBD1 (5 bases). Germline V lookup: CDR1 SEHNR, CDR2 FQNEAQ (reference sequence). The CDR3 is 13 residues long. V lost 7 bases, J lost 2 bases, and 11 bases lay in between. This CDR3 reads CASTNQGNYGYTF. The CDR3 coding sequence is TGTGCCAGCACCAACCAGGGAAACTATGGCTACACCTTC.

The table lists this clonotype with many counts. The V and J genes are TRBV6-6 and TRBJ2-1, with 11 bases identical to TRBD2. Germline-derived CDR1 and CDR2 are MNHNY and SVGAGI (reference sequence). V lost 0 bases, J lost 9 bases, and 4 bases stayed unmatched. This CDR3 has 15 amino acids. CDR3 in amino acids: CASSYSTSGVGEQFF. CDR3 sequence (DNA): TGTGCCAGCAGTTACTCGACTAGCGGGGTGGGTGAGCAGTTCTTC.

This clonotype was counted at least ten times. The chain joins TRBV5-1 to TRBJ2-3, with TRBD2 matching over 10 bases. The ends lost 2 bases at V and 5 bases at J; junction bases unmatched: 2. The CDR3 extends over 14 amino acids. Per germline, CDR1 SGHRS and CDR2 YFSETQ. The CDR3 DNA follows: TGCGCCAGCAGCTTAGGGACTAGCGTAGATACGCAGTATTTT. Its protein product is CASSLGTSVDTQYF.

The CDR3 DNA reads as TGCAGTGCTCCTATTGGCGGGGCTGCTGGGAACATTCAGTACTTC. It is translated as CSAPIGGAAGNIQYF. V and J are TRBV20-1 and TRBJ2-4, with a weak D call TRBD2 (6 bases). This CDR3 comprises 15 residues. V dropped 5 bases and J dropped 7 bases, with 21 bases sitting between them. The germline V gene encodes CDR1 DFQATT and CDR2 SNEGSKA (reference sequence).